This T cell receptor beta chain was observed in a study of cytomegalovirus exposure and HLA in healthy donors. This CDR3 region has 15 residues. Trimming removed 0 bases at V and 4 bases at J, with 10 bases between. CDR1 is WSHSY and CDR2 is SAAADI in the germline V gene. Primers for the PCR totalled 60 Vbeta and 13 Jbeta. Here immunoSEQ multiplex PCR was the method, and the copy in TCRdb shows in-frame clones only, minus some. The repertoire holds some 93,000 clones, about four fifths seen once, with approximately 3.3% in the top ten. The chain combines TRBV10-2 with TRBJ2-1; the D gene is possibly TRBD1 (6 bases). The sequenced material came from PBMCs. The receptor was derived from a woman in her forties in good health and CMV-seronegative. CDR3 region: CASSESGATYNEQFF. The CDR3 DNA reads TGCGCCAGCAGTGAGTCGGGGGCTACATACAATGAGCAGTTCTTC.